This T cell receptor (beta chain) appears in the sequencing data of a study of T cells in Graves' hyperthyroidism and ophthalmopathy (dated by TCRdb to the late 2010s). About the investigation overall: Peripheral blood samples were taken at initial diagnosis, before any treatment was given. A discovery cohort of roughly 100 patients, roughly 40 with Graves' ophthalmopathy and approximately 55 with stable Graves' hyperthyroidism, was used to find distinguishing TCR V-J signatures. Whether ophthalmopathy could be predicted prospectively was tested in an independent validation cohort made up of under 20 hyperthyroidism patients plus 17 patients who later progressed to ophthalmopathy. For training and testing, the 100 or so patients in the discovery cohort were randomly divided in a 7:3 ratio. The study also compared thyroid tissue and blood T-cell repertoires from about 6 Graves' hyperthyroidism patients. Once sampling was done, hyperthyroidism patients were given methimazole at a starting dose of 30 mg daily, whereas ophthalmopathy patients were given high-dose intravenous methylprednisolone. The paper reports TCR Vbeta CDR3 sequencing of 140 or so peripheral blood samples: some 41 ophthalmopathy, roughly 80 hyperthyroidism and some 17 progressor patients.

Moderately to severely active disease, a Clinical Activity Score of at least 3, a NOSPECS grade of at least 4, and a duration under 3 months were present in ophthalmopathy patients. Patients with uncontrolled infections, other autoimmune diseases, pregnancy or lactation were excluded. Clinical symptoms, serum thyroxine and TRAb, thyroid ultrasound, and orbital computed tomography formed the basis for the diagnoses. PBMCs were isolated from more than 8 ml of fresh peripheral blood by Ficoll-Paque density gradient centrifugation. Total RNA was extracted using Trizol reagent, and RNA quality was assessed on an Agilent 2100 Bioanalyzer. Results and caveats for the whole study, not just this receptor: No statistical method was used to set the sample size in advance, and investigators knew the group allocation. A 13 V-J signature model separated ophthalmopathy from stable hyperthyroidism, with around 91% sensitivity and roughly 82% specificity in cross-validation and 80%/75% in testing. During validation, the model predicted progression to ophthalmopathy a median of about 5.9 months ahead of onset, with almost 71% sensitivity and 72.22% specificity. Most expanded thyroid clonotypes (frequency above 0.001) were also detected in blood, a finding suggesting that blood repertoires may reflect thyroid immune responses.

Via the germline V gene (reference sequence), CDR1 is MNHEY and CDR2 SMNVEV. Including the terminal cysteine and phenylalanine, the CDR3 comprises 15 residues. Only CDR3 DNA remains: 45 bases, in frame from the first base. V has 4 bases trimmed and J has 9 bases trimmed; junction bases matching no gene number 6. Amplification of TCR beta CDR3 regions was carried out from RNA transcripts. The TCR CDR3 was subjected to a first round of RT-PCR using the HTBI primer set and the Qiagen OneStep RT-PCR kit. Libraries were constructed in a second round of multiplex PCR, after which size selection and purification were performed. Paired-end sequencing of the libraries was performed with 100 bp reads on an Illumina HiSeq2000. In the paper's pipeline: SOAPnuke was used to process the raw data, removing reads that contained adapters or uncalled bases, had a mean Phred below 15, or lacked an exact match to the constant primer or identifier. COPE v1.2.5 was used to merge the high-quality paired reads, and each unique nucleotide sequence was defined as a clonotype. MiTCR v1.1 was used to align clonotypes to the IMGT TRBV, TRBD and TRBJ reference segments. Only V-J combinations with frequency above 0.0001, covering approximately 99% of repertoires, were analysed. A TCS score was defined as the ratio between F50 (clonal expansion) and ExV (chaos), using BLOSUM62-based TCRdist between CDR3 peptides within each V-J. Welch's t-statistics and random forest reduced 514 V-J features to roughly 13, which were used in a naive Bayes classifier (R e1071). The public reads were reanalyzed by TCRdb: fastp trimming at Q25, MiXCR alignment, in-frame beta chains only. Rows merge per CDR3 protein into single entries with the most common DNA and genes. The V and J calls follow TCRdb's processing rather than the paper's. This sample is represented by about 380,000 distinct CDR3 sequences; roughly 15% of them were singletons. The ten largest clones add up to around a fifth of the sample.

This clonotype was seen ten or more times. Its binding antigen is unknown. One base away there is no much larger clone; base qualities are not given. The specimen sequenced was blood. The chain is made from TRBV27 and TRBJ1-6, and 10 junctional nucleotides match TRBD1. This receptor was taken from a woman aged 25-40 years with Graves' ophthalmopathy. In nucleotides, the sequence is TGTGCCAGCAGTTCCGGACAGGGGGGAAGTTCACCCCTCCACTTT. Translated, it gives CASSSGQGGSSPLHF.